What follows are 18 T cell receptor beta chains derived from one specimen sequenced in a study of blood T cell repertoires in COVID-19. The table came from immunoSEQ multiplex PCR; TCRdb's copy has only in-frame clones and leaves some out. The sample lists 120,000 to 150,000 clones, about 92% occurring once. The sample taken for sequencing was peripheral blood. The receptors here all came from a human donor in a cohort sampled during active COVID-19.

This chain uses TRBV25-1 with TRBJ1-2; D might be TRBD1 (6 bases). With 5 bases removed from V and 6 bases from J, the gap between germline ends came to 13 bases. CDR3 length: 13 residues. Germline V gene lookup returns CDR1 MGHDK and CDR2 SYGVNS. This CDR3 is CASSLDRQNGYTF. The CDR3 DNA reads as TGTGCCAGCAGTCTAGACAGGCAGAATGGCTACACCTTC.

V and J are TRBV2 and TRBJ1-5; D may be TRBD1 (5 bases). V was pared by 5 bases and J by 4 bases, with 21 bases between. The CDR3 runs 17 residues. In germline, CDR1 is SNHLY, CDR2 FYNNEI. CDR3 coding DNA: TGTGCCAGCAGTAAAACCCAATCGGAGGGACGAAATCAGCCCCAGCATTTT. This encodes CASSKTQSEGRNQPQHF.

The gene calls are TRBV5-5 and TRBJ2-5; D may be TRBD1 (5 bases). V was trimmed by 3 bases and J by 5 bases, leaving 23 bases between them. Germline V gene lookup returns CDR1 SGHKS and CDR2 YYEKEE (reference sequence). CDR3 length: 17 amino acids. CDR3 nucleotide sequence: TGTGCCAGCAGCTCCCTGCGTTTAGGCAGGGCGACGGAGACCCAGTACTTC. This translates into CASSSLRLGRATETQYF. Full variable domain (remainder filled in from reference TRBV5-5 and TRBJ2-5): DAGVTQSPTHLIKTRGQQVTLRCSPISGHKSVSWYQQVLGQGPQFIFQYYEKEERGRGNFPDRFSARQFPNYSSELNVNALLLGDSALYLCASSSLRLGRATETQYFGPGTRLLVL.

This clone was detected only a few times. The V call is TRBV21-1, the J call TRBJ1-5. TRBV21-1 represents a pseudogene. The CDR3 consists of 15 residues. This chain's CDR3 is CASSQLSLPGQPQHF. CDR3 DNA sequence: TGTGCCAGCAGCCAATTATCCCTCCCGGGTCAGCCCCAGCATTTT.

The rearrangement links TRBV23-1 to TRBJ1-2; 7 positions match TRBD1. TRBV23-1 is recorded as an ORF, its role being uncertain. V dropped 3 bases and J dropped 4; count of bases not matched to a gene: 11. The CDR3 contains 16 residues. CDR3 in amino acids: CASSHSDQGDRYGYTF. The CDR3 nucleotides are TGCGCCAGCAGTCACTCCGACCAGGGGGACCGCTATGGCTACACCTTC.

The chain recombines TRBV4-3 with TRBJ1-4; possibly TRBD1 for D (6 bases). Germline CDR1 and CDR2: LGHNA and YSLEER. V shed 1 base and J shed 6 bases, with 15 bases lying between them. CDR3 length: 16 amino acids. CDR3 DNA sequence: TGCGCCAGCAGCCAAGGGTTGAGGGGGGGAGATGAAAAACTGTTTTTT. Translation gives CASSQGLRGGDEKLFF.

The chain is built from TRBV10-3 and TRBJ2-7, with 10 bases lining up with TRBD1. V lost 2 bases and J lost 2; bases outside the gene matches: 0. CDR1 ENHRY and CDR2 SYGVKD come from the germline V gene. The CDR3 extends over 14 amino acids. Here the CDR3 reads CAISEGQGAYEQYF. CDR3 nucleotide sequence: TGTGCCATCAGTGAGGGACAGGGGGCCTACGAGCAGTACTTC.

This clone appeared once. This rearrangement joins TRBV5-1 to TRBJ2-1; 16 nucleotides agree with TRBD2. V was clipped by 4 bases and J by 8 bases; unmatched bases: 6. The CDR3 consists of 16 residues. Germline assignment: CDR1 SGHRS and CDR2 YFSETQ. The CDR3 bases are TGCGCCAGCAGCGAGGGACTAGCGGGGGGGCTGGATGAGCAGTTCTTC. It codes for CASSEGLAGGLDEQFF. The whole variable domain, remainder taken from reference TRBV5-1 and TRBJ2-1, is KAGVTQTPRYLIKTRGQQVTLSCSPISGHRSVSWYQQTPGQGLQFLFEYFSETQRNKGNFPGRFSGRQFSNSRSEMNVSTLELGDSALYLCASSEGLAGGLDEQFFGPGTRLTVL.

The CDR3 nucleotides are TGTGCCAGCTCACCACAGCACAGCTCGGGGTACGAGCAGTACTTC. It yields the protein CASSPQHSSGYEQYF. The rearrangement links TRBV18 to TRBJ2-7, with a weak D call TRBD2 (5 bases). Trimming took off 1 base at V and 4 bases at J, with 14 bases between the two ends. Germline loops: CDR1 KGHSH, CDR2 LQKENI. The CDR3 runs 15 residues.

The chain couples TRBV9 to TRBJ1-2, with TRBD1 matching 7 bases. The V segment lost 3 bases and the J segment 7 bases; nucleotides outside the gene matches: 12. CDR3 length: 15 amino acids. The germline V gene encodes CDR1 SGDLS and CDR2 YYNGEE. The CDR3 sequence: CASSARGGEMTGYTF. DNA of the CDR3: TGTGCCAGCAGCGCCCGAGGGGGCGAGATGACTGGCTACACCTTC.

The chain couples TRBV7-9 to TRBJ1-2, with D possibly being TRBD1 (6 bases). V was pared by 5 bases and J by 2 bases, with 12 bases between. CDR3 length equals 14 residues. In germline, CDR1 is SEHNR, CDR2 FQNEAQ (reference sequence). The CDR3, as DNA: TGTGCCAGCAGCCTCGGACAGCAGAACTATGGCTACACCTTC. Translation: CASSLGQQNYGYTF.

V usage is TRBV5-1 and J usage is TRBJ2-5; D uncertain. Germline V gives CDR1 SGHRS, CDR2 YFSETQ. The CDR3 length is 13 residues. V was trimmed by 0 bases and J by 1 base, leaving 4 bases between them. This chain's CDR3 is CASSLATQETQYF. The DNA of the CDR3 is TGCGCCAGCAGCTTGGCTACCCAAGAGACCCAGTACTTC.

This clone was counted a single time. The gene calls are TRBV6-5 and TRBJ1-5; D not resolved. Trimming left V 6 bases short and J 3 bases short, with 12 bases between. The germline CDR1 and CDR2 sequences are MNHEY and SVGAGI. The CDR3 sequence is 14 residues long. DNA for the CDR3: TGTGCCAGCAGCCTATCAGGTTACAATCAGCCCCAGCATTTT. It codes for CASSLSGYNQPQHF.

The chain joins TRBV2 to TRBJ1-4, with a weak D call TRBD1 (6 bases). CDR3 length: 14 residues. Trimming stripped 7 bases from V and 11 bases from J, with 20 bases between. Germline CDR1 reads SNHLY; CDR2 reads FYNNEI. CDR3 nucleotides: TGTGCCAGCATGCCAGGGGAACATAGTTGGAAACTGTTTTTT. Protein product: CASMPGEHSWKLFF. The full variable domain, with the rest looked up from reference TRBV2 and TRBJ1-4, is EPEVTQTPSHQVTQMGQEVILRCVPISNHLYFYWYRQILGQKVEFLVSFYNNEISEKSEIFDDQFSVERPDGSNFTLKIRSTKLEDSAMYFCASMPGEHSWKLFFGSGTQLSVL.

Written as DNA, the CDR3 is TGTGCCAGCAGCTTTAGACAGGGGGCGTTCACCGGGGAGCTGTTTTTT. It yields the protein CASSFRQGAFTGELFF. This sequence joins TRBV7-6 and TRBJ2-2, with 10 bases matching TRBD1. Germline lookup yields CDR1 SGHVS and CDR2 FNYEAQ. The CDR3 spans 16 residues. Germline trimming cut 3 bases from V and 4 bases from J; bases unmatched to any gene: 5.

This clone appeared a single time. The chain employs TRBV10-1 and TRBJ2-3; D is possibly TRBD2 (6 bases). Germline V gives CDR1 WNHNN, CDR2 SYGVQD (reference sequence). Trimming shortened V by 2 bases and J by 8 bases, and 11 bases separated the two germline ends. CDR3 size: 13 residues. The CDR3 protein is CASSEVGRTTQYF. CDR3 in DNA: TGCGCCAGCAGTGAGGTGGGGAGGACTACGCAGTATTTT.

In DNA form, the CDR3 reads TGTGCCAGCCATGGACAGTCCTACAATGAGCAGTTCTTC. Its protein is CASHGQSYNEQFF. V gene TRBV2 combines with J gene TRBJ2-1, with D maybe TRBD1 (6 bases). Trimming cost V 8 bases and J 1 base, with 9 bases left between them. Germline loops: CDR1 SNHLY, CDR2 FYNNEI. The length of the CDR3 is 13 residues.

This clone was counted a single time. The chain has TRBV11-2 and TRBJ1-1; no definite D call. The CDR3 is made up of 12 amino acids. V lost 5 bases and J 3 bases, leaving 7 bases between the germline ends. Germline CDR1 and CDR2: SGHAT and FQNNGV. The CDR3 region has the DNA TGTGCCAGCAGCGTACTTGACACTGAAGCTTTCTTT. Translation: CASSVLDTEAFF.